In this sample, the clone carrying this T cell receptor beta chain turned up many times. Its cognate antigen is unknown. The sample belongs to a study of CD8 T cells in ankylosing spondylitis. Germline V gene data show CDR1 as SGHVS and CDR2 as FQNEAQ. The germline V and J ends were trimmed by 5 bases and 11 bases, with 10 bases remaining between them. The CDR3 covers 12 residues. Study-wide results and limits: Prior work had noted some motif variants in reactive arthritis blood and synovial fluid. Clones linked to disease were reported to show significant enrichment in matched ankylosing spondylitis synovial fluid. Disease-linked clones, CD8+, were relatively rare in peripheral blood. Ankylosing spondylitis blood appeared to be characterized by a TCR beta motif of several highly homologous variants.

With molecular barcodes, quantitative 5'-RACE was used to make the TCR beta libraries. TCRdb processed the 5' RACE reads anew with MiXCR; each CDR3 protein has one entry. Here the sample spans fewer than 550,000 distinct CDR3 sequences, roughly 5% being singletons. The chain links TRBV7-8 to TRBJ1-6, with TRBD1 as a possible D gene (6 bases). The TCR was taken from a male donor with ankylosing spondylitis. The specimen sequenced was blood, either unsorted or a sorted T cell fraction (not recorded which). Here the CDR3 reads CASSPPGAPLHF. CDR3 DNA: TGTGCCAGCAGCCCCCCAGGGGCACCCCTCCACTTT.